The T cell receptor beta chain described here comes from a study of siplizumab effects on memory and regulatory T cells. Whole-study findings and limits: Among sequences traceable to unstimulated CD4+ memory cells, alloreactive ones were significantly reduced by siplizumab. Poor capture below about 10^-5 frequency left most alloreactive clones unmapped to unstimulated subsets. Where siplizumab was present, mappable alloreactive CD4+ clones averaged around 69% Treg-derived, compared with around 27% in controls. Of the proliferating CD4+ or CD8+ clones, roughly 75-97% lacked a naive or memory phenotype that could be assigned.

Points on this clone: Its target is unknown.

Sequencing was performed with immunoSEQ multiplex PCR; in TCRdb, only in-frame clones are kept and a portion is missing. This table holds 75,000 to 100,000 clones, 90% to 95% found once. The TCR was taken from a human donor in good health. The specimen was non-Treg CD4+ T cells sorted from blood.

The CDR3 loop is CSGRQGYGSEAFF. CDR3 sequence (DNA): TGCAGCGGGCGACAGGGGTATGGATCTGAAGCTTTCTTT. The chain has TRBV29-1 and TRBJ1-1; TRBD1 agrees at 8 bases. Germline V gives CDR1 SQVTM, CDR2 ANQGSEA. The CDR3 covers 13 residues. J was trimmed by 6 bases and V by 7 bases; bases with no gene match: 10. Full variable domain (outside the CDR3, taken from reference TRBV29-1 and TRBJ1-1): SAVISQKPSRDICQRGTSLTIQCQVDSQVTMMFWYRQQPGQSLTLIATANQGSEATYESGFVIDKFPISRPNLTFSTLTVSNMSPEDSSIYLCSGRQGYGSEAFFGQGTRLTVV.